This paragraph covers one T cell receptor beta chain sequence. The data derive from a study of monozygotic twins with inflammatory bowel disease. This CDR3 contains 15 residues. Germline lookup yields CDR1 MGHRA and CDR2 YSYEKL. Each TCR library consumed around 3.5 ug of total RNA. TCRdb reprocessed the 5' RACE reads; each CDR3 protein has one entry and no DNA is given. The record lists 330,000 or so distinct CDR3 sequences, of which the ten most abundant hold 2% to 2.5%. This chain links TRBV4-1 with TRBJ1-2. Material for sequencing was blood. The sequence derives from a human donor with ulcerative colitis or Crohn's disease, or a healthy co-twin of an affected twin (not recorded which). Here the CDR3 reads CASSQDPASGYGYTF.